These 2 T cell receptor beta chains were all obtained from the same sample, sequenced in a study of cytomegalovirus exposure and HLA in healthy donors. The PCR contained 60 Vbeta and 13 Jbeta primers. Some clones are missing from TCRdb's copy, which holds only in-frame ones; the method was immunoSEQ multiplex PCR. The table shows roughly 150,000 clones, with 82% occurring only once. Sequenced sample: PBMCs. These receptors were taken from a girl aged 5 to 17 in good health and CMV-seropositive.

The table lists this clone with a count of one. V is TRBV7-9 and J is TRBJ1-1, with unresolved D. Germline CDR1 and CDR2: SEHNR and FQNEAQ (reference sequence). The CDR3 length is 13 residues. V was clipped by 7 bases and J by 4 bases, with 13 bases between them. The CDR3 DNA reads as TGTGCCAGCACCTTTGAGGAAGGCACTGAAGCTTTCTTT. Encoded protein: CASTFEEGTEAFF.

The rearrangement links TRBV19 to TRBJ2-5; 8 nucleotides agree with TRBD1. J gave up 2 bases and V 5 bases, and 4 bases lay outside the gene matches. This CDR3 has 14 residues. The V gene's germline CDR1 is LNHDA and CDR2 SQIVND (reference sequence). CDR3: CASSPDRGQETQYF. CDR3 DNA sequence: TGTGCCAGTAGTCCCGACAGGGGACAAGAGACCCAGTACTTC. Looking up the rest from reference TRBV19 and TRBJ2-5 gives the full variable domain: DGGITQSPKYLFRKEGQNVTLSCEQNLNHDAMYWYRQDPGQGLRLIYYSQIVNDFQKGDIAEGYSVSREKKESFPLTVTSAQKNPTAFYLCASSPDRGQETQYFGPGTRLLVL.